Sequencing of this TCR beta chain was carried out in a study of beta chain features in type 1 diabetes. The study's findings and limits: Insertions were fewer and deletions more numerous at VDJ junctions in type 1 diabetes patients. Type 1 diabetes patients had TCRB CDR3s that were shorter (moderately but significantly so) in all four CD4+ subsets.

Germline values: CDR1 LGHNA, CDR2 YSLEER. CDR3 length: 14 amino acids. Deletions cut 1 base from V and 7 bases from J, with 11 bases between. This clone came up a few times. The antigen is not known. The sequenced template was cDNA made from the entire isolated RNA. Roughly 3.7 million reads, on average, came from each naive, central memory and regulatory T cell sample. TCRdb's copy holds only in-frame clones and misses some; the assay was immunoSEQ multiplex PCR. The sample yields 300,000 to 400,000 clones, 9.3% seen once. This sequence originates from a man aged 25-40 years with type 1 diabetes. Sequenced: central memory CD4+ T cells from blood. The chain combines TRBV4-3 with TRBJ1-5; D uncertain. CDR3 residues: CASSQAAGEQPQHF. CDR3 coding DNA: TGCGCCAGCAGCCAAGCAGCCGGGGAACAGCCCCAGCATTTT.